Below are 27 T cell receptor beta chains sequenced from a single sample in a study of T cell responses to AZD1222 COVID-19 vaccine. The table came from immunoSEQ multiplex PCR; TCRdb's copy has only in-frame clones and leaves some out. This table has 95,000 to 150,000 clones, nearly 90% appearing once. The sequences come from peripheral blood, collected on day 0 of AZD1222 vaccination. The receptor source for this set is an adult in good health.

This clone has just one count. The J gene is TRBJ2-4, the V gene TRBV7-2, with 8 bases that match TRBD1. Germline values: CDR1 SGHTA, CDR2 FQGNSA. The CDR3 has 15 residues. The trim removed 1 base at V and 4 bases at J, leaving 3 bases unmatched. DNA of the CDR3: TGTGCCAGCAGCTTAGACAGGACAGGGAAAAACATTCAGTACTTC. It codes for CASSLDRTGKNIQYF.

The CDR3 nucleotides read TGTGCCAGTAGTGTCCGGGCTATGAACACTGAAGCTTTCTTT. Encoded protein: CASSVRAMNTEAFF. The gene calls are TRBV19 and TRBJ1-1; D gene unclear. CDR1 and CDR2 (germline): LNHDA, SQIVND (reference sequence). The V and J ends lost 5 bases and 0 bases respectively, with 10 bases between them. The CDR3 runs 14 residues.

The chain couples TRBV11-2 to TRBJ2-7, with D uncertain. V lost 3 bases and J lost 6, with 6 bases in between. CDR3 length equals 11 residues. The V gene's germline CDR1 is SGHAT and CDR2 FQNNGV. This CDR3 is CASSFIAEQYF. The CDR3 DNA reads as TGTGCCAGCAGCTTCATCGCCGAGCAGTACTTC. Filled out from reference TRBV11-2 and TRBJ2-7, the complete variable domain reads EAGVAQSPRYKIIEKRQSVAFWCNPISGHATLYWYQQILGQGPKLLIQFQNNGVVDDSQLPKDRFSAERLKGVDSTLKIQPAKLEDSAVYLCASSFIAEQYFGPGTRLTVT.

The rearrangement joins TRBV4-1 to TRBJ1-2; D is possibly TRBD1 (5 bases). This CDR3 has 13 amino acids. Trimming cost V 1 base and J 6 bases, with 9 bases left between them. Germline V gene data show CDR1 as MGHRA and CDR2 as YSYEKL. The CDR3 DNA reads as TGCGCCAGCAGCCAAGGCAGGGAGGATGGCTACACCTTC. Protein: CASSQGREDGYTF.

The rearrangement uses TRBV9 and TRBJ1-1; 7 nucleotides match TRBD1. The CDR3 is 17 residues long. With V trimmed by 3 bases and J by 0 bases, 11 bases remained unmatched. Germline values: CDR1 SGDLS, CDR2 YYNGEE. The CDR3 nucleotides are TGTGCCAGCAGCGCCCTATCGGGAGGGGGCTTGAACACTGAAGCTTTCTTT. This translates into CASSALSGGGLNTEAFF.

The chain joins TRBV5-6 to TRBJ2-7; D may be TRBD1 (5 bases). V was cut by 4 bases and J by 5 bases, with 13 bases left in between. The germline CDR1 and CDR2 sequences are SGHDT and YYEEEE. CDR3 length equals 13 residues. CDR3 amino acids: CASSDSYSDEQYF. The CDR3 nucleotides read TGTGCCAGCAGCGACAGCTACAGCGACGAGCAGTACTTC.

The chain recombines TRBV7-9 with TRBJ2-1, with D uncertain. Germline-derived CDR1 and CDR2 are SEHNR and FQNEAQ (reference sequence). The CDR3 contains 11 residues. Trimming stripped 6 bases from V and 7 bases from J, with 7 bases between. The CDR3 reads CASSFSNEQFF. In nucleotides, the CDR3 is TGTGCCAGCAGTTTCAGTAATGAGCAGTTCTTC.

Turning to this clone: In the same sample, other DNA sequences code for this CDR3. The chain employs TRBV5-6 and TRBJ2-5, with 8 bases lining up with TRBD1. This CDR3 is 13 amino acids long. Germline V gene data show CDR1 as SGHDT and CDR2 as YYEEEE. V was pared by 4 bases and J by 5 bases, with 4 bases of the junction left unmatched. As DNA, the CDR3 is TGTGCCAGCAGCCCAGGGGGCAAGGAGACCCAGTACTTC. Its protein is CASSPGGKETQYF. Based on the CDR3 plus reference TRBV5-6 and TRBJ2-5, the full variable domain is DAGVTQSPTHLIKTRGQQVTLRCSPKSGHDTVSWYQQALGQGPQFIFQYYEEEERQRGNFPDRFSGHQFPNYSSELNVNALLLGDSALYLCASSPGGKETQYFGPGTRLLVL.

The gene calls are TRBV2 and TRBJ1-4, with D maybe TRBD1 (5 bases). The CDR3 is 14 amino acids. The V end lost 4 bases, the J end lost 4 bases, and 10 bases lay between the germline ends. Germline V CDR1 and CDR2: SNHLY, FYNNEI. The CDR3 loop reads CASSGPGYNEKLFF. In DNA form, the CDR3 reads TGTGCCAGCAGTGGACCAGGGTATAATGAAAAACTGTTTTTT.

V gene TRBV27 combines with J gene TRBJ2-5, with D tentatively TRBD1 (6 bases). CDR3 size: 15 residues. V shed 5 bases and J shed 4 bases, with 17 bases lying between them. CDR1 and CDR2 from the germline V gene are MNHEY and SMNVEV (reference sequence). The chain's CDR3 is CASSLGHKLGETQYF. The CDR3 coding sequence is TGTGCCAGCAGTCTGGGACACAAACTGGGAGAGACCCAGTACTTC.

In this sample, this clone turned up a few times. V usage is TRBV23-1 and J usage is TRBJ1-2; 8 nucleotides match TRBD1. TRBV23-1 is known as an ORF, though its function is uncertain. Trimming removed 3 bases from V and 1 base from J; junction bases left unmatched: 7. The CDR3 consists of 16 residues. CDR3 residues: CASSQGDRWSNYGYTF. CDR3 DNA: TGCGCCAGCAGTCAGGGGGACAGGTGGAGTAACTATGGCTACACCTTC.

The CDR3 here is CASSQDPGLGIGAHYEQYF. The CDR3 DNA follows: TGCGCCAGCAGCCAAGACCCGGGACTAGGTATCGGGGCTCACTACGAGCAGTACTTC. This sequence joins TRBV4-1 and TRBJ2-7; 8 bases align to TRBD2. The germline V gene encodes CDR1 MGHRA and CDR2 YSYEKL. J gave up 3 bases and V 0 bases, and 16 bases lay outside the gene matches. The CDR3 extends over 19 amino acids.

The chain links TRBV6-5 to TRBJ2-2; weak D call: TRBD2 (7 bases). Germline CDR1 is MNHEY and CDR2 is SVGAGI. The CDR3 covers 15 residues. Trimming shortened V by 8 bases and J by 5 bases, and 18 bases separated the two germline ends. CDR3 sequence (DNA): TGTGCCAGCTTACCCCAGGGGCGGGGGACCGGGGAGCTGTTTTTT. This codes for CASLPQGRGTGELFF.

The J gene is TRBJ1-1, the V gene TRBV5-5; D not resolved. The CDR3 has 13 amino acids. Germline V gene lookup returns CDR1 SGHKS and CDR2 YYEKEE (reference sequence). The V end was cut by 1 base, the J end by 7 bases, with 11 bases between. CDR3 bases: TGTGCCAGCAGCTTGAGGCAGCCCGATGAAGCTTTCTTT. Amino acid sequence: CASSLRQPDEAFF.

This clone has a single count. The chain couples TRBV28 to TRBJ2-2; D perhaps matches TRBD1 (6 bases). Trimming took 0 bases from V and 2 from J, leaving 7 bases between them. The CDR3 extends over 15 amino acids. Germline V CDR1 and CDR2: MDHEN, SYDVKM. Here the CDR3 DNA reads TGTGCCAGCAGTTTATGGGACAGTAACACCGGGGAGCTGTTTTTT. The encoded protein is CASSLWDSNTGELFF.

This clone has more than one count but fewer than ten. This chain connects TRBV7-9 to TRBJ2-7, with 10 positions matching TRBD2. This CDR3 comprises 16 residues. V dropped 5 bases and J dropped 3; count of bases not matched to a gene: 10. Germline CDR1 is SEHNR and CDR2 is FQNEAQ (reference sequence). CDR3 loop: CASSRNYSGGIYEQYF. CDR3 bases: TGTGCCAGCAGCCGTAATTATAGCGGGGGGATCTACGAGCAGTACTTC.

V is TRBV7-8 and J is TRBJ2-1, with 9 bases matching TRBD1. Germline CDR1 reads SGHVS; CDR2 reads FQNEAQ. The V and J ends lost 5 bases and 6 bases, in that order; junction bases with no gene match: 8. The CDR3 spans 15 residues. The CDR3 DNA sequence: TGTGCCAGCAGCATTTGGGACAGGGAAGGCAATGAGCAGTTCTTC. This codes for CASSIWDREGNEQFF. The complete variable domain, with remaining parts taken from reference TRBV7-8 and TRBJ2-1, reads GAGVSQSPRYKVAKRGQDVALRCDPISGHVSLFWYQQALGQGPEFLTYFQNEAQLDKSGLPSDRFFAERPEGSVSTLKIQRTQQEDSAVYLCASSIWDREGNEQFFGPGTRLTVL.

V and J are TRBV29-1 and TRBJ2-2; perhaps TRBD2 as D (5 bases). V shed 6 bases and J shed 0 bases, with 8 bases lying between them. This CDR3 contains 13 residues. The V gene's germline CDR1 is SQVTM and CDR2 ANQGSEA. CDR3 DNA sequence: TGCAGCGTAGTCGGGGCGAACACCGGGGAGCTGTTTTTT. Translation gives CSVVGANTGELFF.

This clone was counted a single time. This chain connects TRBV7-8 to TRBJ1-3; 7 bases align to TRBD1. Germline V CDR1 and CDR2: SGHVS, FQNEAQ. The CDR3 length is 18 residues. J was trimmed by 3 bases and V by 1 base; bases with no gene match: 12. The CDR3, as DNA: TGTGCCAGCAGCTTAGTAGGGGGCCGAAACCAACTTGGAAACACCATATATTTT. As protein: CASSLVGGRNQLGNTIYF.

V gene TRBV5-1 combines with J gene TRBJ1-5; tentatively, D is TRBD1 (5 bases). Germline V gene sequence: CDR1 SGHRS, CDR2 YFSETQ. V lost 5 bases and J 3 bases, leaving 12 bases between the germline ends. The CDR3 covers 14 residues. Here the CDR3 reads CASSRGGNNQPQHF. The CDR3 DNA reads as TGCGCCAGCAGTAGGGGAGGAAACAATCAGCCCCAGCATTTT.

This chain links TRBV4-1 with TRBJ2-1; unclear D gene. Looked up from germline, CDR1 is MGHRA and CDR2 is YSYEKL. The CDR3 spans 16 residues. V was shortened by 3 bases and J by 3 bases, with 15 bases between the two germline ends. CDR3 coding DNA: TGCGCCAGCAGCCATGGAGCAGGAACCCTCTACAATGAGCAGTTCTTC. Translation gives CASSHGAGTLYNEQFF.

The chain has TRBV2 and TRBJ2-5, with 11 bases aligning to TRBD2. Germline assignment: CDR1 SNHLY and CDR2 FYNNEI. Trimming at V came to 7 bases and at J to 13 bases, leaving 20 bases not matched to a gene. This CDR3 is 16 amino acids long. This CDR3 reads CASTYQLAGDGGLGYF. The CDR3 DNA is TGTGCCAGCACCTACCAACTAGCGGGAGATGGGGGGCTCGGGTACTTC.

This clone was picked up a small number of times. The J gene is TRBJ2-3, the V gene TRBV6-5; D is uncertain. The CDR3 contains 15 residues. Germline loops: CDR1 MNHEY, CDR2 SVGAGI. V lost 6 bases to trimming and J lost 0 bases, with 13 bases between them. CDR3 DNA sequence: TGTGCCAGCAGCCTCTATCCTTCTAGCACAGATACGCAGTATTTT. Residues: CASSLYPSSTDTQYF.

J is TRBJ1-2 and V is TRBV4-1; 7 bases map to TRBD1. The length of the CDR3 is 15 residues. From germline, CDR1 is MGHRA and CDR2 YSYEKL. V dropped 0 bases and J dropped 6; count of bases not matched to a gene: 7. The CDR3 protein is CASSQEPPTGDGYTF. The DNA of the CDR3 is TGCGCCAGCAGCCAAGAGCCCCCAACAGGGGATGGCTACACCTTC.

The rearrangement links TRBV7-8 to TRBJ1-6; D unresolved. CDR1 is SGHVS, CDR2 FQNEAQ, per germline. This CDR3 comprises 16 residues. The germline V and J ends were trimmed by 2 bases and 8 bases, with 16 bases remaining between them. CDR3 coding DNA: TGTGCCAGCAGCTTAAACGCGAGGGCTAGGGATTCACCCCTCCACTTT. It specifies CASSLNARARDSPLHF.

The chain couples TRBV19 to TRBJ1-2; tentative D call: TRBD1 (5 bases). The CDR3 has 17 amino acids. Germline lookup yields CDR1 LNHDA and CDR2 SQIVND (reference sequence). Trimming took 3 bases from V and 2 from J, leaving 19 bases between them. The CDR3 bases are TGTGCCAGTAGTATCGGGCAGGGACTCACCGCCAACTATGGCTACACCTTC. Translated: CASSIGQGLTANYGYTF.

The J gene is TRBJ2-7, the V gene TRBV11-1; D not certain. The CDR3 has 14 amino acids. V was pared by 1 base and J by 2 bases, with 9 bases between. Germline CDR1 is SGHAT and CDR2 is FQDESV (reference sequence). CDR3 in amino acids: CASSLDLVAYEQYF. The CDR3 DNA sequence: TGTGCCAGCAGCTTAGATTTGGTCGCCTACGAGCAGTACTTC.